Included here is one T cell receptor (beta chain) sequence, with context. This specimen comes from a study of PD-1 and CTLA-4 blockade in melanoma. The data were produced by immunoSEQ multiplex PCR, yet TCRdb's version contains in-frame clones alone and is incomplete. The table lists roughly 30,000 clones, about 91% of them singletons. V was clipped by 0 bases and J by 6 bases; unmatched bases: 10. CDR1 is SGHRS and CDR2 is YFSETQ in the germline V gene. This CDR3 spans 16 amino acids. The chain joins TRBV5-1 to TRBJ1-1; the match to TRBD1 covers 8 bases. Sequencing was performed on CD8+ T cells from peripheral blood, taken from a patient given anti-PD-1 treatment. This sequence was found in a human donor with melanoma. The CDR3 protein is CASSLARQGAIPEAFF. The CDR3 region has the DNA TGCGCCAGCAGCTTGGCTCGGCAGGGGGCGATCCCTGAAGCTTTCTTT.